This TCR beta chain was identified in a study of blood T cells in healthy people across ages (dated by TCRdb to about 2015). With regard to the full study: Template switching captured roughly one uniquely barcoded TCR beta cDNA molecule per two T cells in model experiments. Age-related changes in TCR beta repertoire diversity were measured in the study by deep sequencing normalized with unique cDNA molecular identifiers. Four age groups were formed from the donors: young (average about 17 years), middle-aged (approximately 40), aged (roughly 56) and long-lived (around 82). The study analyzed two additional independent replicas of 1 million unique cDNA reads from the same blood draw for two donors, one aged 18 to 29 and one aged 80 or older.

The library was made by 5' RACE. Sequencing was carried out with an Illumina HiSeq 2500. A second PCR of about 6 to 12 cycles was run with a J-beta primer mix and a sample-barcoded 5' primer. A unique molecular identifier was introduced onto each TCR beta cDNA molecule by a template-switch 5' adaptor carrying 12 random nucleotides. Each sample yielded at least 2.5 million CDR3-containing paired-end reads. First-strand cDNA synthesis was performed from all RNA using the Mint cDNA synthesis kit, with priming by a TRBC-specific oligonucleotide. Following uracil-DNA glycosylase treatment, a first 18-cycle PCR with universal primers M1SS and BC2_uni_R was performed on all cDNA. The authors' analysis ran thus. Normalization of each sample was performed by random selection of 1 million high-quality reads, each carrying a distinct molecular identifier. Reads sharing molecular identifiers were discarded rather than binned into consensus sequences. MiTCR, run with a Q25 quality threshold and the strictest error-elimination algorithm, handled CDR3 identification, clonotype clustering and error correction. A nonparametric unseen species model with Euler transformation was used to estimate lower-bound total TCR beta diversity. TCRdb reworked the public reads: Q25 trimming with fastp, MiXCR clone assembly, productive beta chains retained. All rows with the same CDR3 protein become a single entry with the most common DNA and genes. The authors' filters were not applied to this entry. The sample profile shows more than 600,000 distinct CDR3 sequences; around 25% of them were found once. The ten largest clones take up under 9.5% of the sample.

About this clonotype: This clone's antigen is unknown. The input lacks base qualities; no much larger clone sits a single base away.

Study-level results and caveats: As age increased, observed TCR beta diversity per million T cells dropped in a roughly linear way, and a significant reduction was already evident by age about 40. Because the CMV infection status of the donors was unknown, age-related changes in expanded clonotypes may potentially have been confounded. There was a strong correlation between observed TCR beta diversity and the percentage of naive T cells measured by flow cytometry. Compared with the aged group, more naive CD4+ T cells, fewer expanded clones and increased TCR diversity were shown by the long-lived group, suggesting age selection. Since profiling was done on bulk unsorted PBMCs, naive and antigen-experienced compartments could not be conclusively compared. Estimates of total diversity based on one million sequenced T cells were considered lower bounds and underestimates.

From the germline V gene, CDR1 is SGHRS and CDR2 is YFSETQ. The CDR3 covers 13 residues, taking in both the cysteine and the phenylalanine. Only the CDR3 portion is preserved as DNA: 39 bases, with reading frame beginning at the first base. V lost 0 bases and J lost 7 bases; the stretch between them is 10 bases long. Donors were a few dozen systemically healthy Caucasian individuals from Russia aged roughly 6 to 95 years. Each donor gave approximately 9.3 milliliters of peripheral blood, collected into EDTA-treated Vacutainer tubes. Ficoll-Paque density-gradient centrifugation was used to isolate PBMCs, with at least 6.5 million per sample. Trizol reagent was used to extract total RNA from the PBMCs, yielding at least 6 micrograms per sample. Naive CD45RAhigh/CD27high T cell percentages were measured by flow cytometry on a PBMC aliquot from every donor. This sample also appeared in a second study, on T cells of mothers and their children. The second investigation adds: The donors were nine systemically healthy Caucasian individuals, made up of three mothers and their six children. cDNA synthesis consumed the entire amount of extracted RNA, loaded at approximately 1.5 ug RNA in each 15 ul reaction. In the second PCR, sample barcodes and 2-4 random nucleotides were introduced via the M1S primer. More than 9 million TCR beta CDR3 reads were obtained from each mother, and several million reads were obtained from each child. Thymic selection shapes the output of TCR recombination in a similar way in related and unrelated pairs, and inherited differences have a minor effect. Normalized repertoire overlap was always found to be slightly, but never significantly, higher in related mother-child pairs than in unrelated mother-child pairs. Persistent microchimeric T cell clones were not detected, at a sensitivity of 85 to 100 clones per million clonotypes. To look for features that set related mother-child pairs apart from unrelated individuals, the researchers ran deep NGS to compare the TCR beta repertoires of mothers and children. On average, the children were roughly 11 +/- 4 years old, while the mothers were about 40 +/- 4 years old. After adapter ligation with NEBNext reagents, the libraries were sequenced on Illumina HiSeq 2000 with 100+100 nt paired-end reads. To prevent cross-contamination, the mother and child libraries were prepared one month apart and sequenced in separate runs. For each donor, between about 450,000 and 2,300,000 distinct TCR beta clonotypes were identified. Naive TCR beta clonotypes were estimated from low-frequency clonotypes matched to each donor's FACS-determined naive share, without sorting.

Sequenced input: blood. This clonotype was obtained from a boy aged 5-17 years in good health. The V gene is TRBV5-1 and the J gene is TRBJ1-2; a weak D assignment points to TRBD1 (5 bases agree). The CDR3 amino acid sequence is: CASSLEAGGGYTF. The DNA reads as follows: TGCGCCAGCAGCTTGGAGGCTGGGGGTGGCTACACCTTC.